This T cell receptor (beta chain) came from a study of HIV-infected children after antiretroviral therapy interruption. Documented treatment: PENTA 11 planned treatment interruption arm or continuous ART arm. Trimming removed 0 bases from V and 7 bases from J, with 13 bases in between. There are 15 residues in the CDR3. The TCR library was built from RNA with a 3' RACE protocol and unique molecular identifiers. Each CDR3 protein gets one entry after TCRdb re-called the 3' RACE reads with MiXCR. Seen here are approximately 89,000 distinct CDR3 sequences, around 6.9% observed once, and the top ten hold approximately 1.2%.

V is TRBV23-1 and J is TRBJ1-5, with D uncertain. TRBV23-1 is an ORF, and what it does is uncertain. This clonotype was sampled from a pool of human donors with HIV. The sample was CD45RA+ CD4+ T cells from PBMCs, pooled from several time points, taken from a donor given antiretroviral therapy, either interrupted or continuous. As to subset: naive CD4+ CD45RA+ CD45RO- T cells. CDR3 sequence: CASSQSWASEQPQHF. In DNA form, the CDR3 reads TGCGCCAGCAGTCAATCCTGGGCCTCGGAGCAGCCCCAGCATTTT.